This T cell receptor beta chain was identified in a study of blood T cell repertoires in COVID-19. V was pared by 7 bases and J by 4 bases, with 19 bases between. The CDR3 is 15 amino acids. Germline V CDR1 and CDR2: MNHEY, SVGAGI. Measured with immunoSEQ multiplex PCR; TCRdb has only the in-frame clones, and not every one. The table has about 130,000 clones, 80% seen once. V usage is TRBV6-5 and J usage is TRBJ1-2; no reliable D call. This TCR was sampled from a man aged 65 to 85 with acute or convalescent COVID-19. The sequenced sample consisted of peripheral blood. CDR3 in DNA: TGTGCCAGCAAGGAGGGTAGTGTACGGGCCTATGGCTACACCTTC. Residues: CASKEGSVRAYGYTF.